This T cell receptor (beta chain) emerged from a study of blood T cell repertoires in COVID-19. Only in-frame clones appear in the TCRdb table, and some are missing; sequencing was by immunoSEQ multiplex PCR. The data show around 200,000 clones, 86% seen once. This sequence was found in a woman between 50 and 59 years old in a cohort exposed to, infected with or recovered from COVID-19 (not recorded which). Material: PBMCs or T cells enriched from blood (not recorded which).

The CDR3 loop reads CASSPTPGETQYF. The CDR3 DNA reads as TGTGCCAGCAGCCCAACCCCGGGAGAGACCCAGTACTTC. V gene TRBV5-5 combines with J gene TRBJ2-5; no clear D gene. The germline V gene encodes CDR1 SGHKS and CDR2 YYEKEE (reference sequence). Trimming cost V 4 bases and J 4 bases, with 11 bases left between them. This CDR3 has 13 residues.